A selection of T cell receptor beta chains follows, all from one sample in a study of blood T cell repertoires in COVID-19. Profiling relied on immunoSEQ multiplex PCR, and the TCRdb table lists in-frame clones only, not all of them. This table holds 200,000 to 250,000 clones, about 84% found once. Sequenced: peripheral blood. The receptor set was obtained from a woman older than 75 with COVID-19, enrolled during active disease. Each CDR3 is given with its conserved first and last residue. D genes are given only for firm matches. Rows may omit the clone size; those that give it use once, few, many or a size class.

>NA|NA|TRBV16|TRBJ1-5
CASSHGGQPQHF
TGTGCCAGCAGCCATGGGGGCCAGCCCCAGCATTTT
>NA|NA|TRBV12-5|TRBJ2-7
CASAGLLSPYEQYF
TGTGCTAGTGCGGGACTCCTGAGCCCTTACGAGCAGTACTTC
>NA|NA|TRBV7-9|TRBJ2-2
CAVGANTGELFF
TGTGCCGTCGGGGCGAACACCGGGGAGCTGTTTTTT
>NA|once|TRBV28|TRBJ1-2
CASSFYRVYTF
TGTGCCAGCAGTTTCTACAGGGTATACACCTTC
>NA|NA|TRBV5-4|TRBJ2-2
CASSPQWGDNTGELFF
TGTGCCAGCAGCCCCCAGTGGGGGGACAACACCGGGGAGCTGTTTTTT
>NA|NA|TRBV21-1|TRBJ1-1
CASSKGQGRDGTEAFF
TGTGCCAGCAGCAAGGGACAGGGGAGGGACGGGACTGAAGCTTTCTTT
>NA|NA|TRBV28|TRBJ1-5
CASSLEGGRNQPQHF
TGTGCCAGCAGTTTAGAAGGGGGACGTAATCAGCCCCAGCATTTT
>NA|NA|TRBV19|TRBJ1-1
CASSDRPNTEAFF
TGTGCCAGTAGCGACAGGCCGAACACTGAAGCTTTCTTT
>TRBD1|NA|TRBV6-5|TRBJ1-5
CASIRDRGQPQHF
TGTGCCAGCATCCGGGACAGGGGCCAGCCCCAGCATTTT
>TRBD1|NA|TRBV2|TRBJ1-2
CASSGDPGRGNYGYTF
TGTGCCAGCAGTGGGGACCCCGGCAGGGGGAACTATGGCTACACCTTC
>NA|NA|TRBV5-1|TRBJ2-1
CASNENSNEQFF
TGCGCCAGCAATGAGAATTCGAATGAGCAGTTCTTC
>TRBD2|NA|TRBV5-1|TRBJ2-1
CASSGLAGGLNNEQFF
TGCGCCAGCAGCGGACTAGCGGGAGGCCTAAACAATGAGCAGTTCTTC
>TRBD2|NA|TRBV5-1|TRBJ2-2
CASSSAGPSTGELFF
TGCGCCAGCAGTTCAGCGGGACCTTCGACCGGGGAGCTGTTTTTT
>NA|NA|TRBV7-9|TRBJ1-5
CASSSIENQPQHF
TGTGCCAGCAGCTCCATCGAGAATCAGCCCCAGCATTTT
>NA|NA|TRBV3-1/TRBV3-2|TRBJ1-2
CASTMTQGNYGYTF
TGTGCCAGCACCATGACTCAGGGGAACTATGGCTACACCTTC
>NA|NA|TRBV5-1|TRBJ2-7
CASSLDRYEQYF
TGCGCCAGCAGCCTGGACAGATACGAGCAGTACTTC
>NA|NA|TRBV18|TRBJ1-5
CASSPDRNQPQHF
TGTGCCAGCTCACCCGACAGGAATCAGCCCCAGCATTTT
>TRBD2|NA|TRBV28|TRBJ2-1
CASSLWGLAGMGNEQFF
TGTGCCAGCAGTCTCTGGGGACTAGCGGGAATGGGAAATGAGCAGTTCTTC
>TRBD1|NA|TRBV3-1/TRBV3-2|TRBJ1-2
CASTQRGTENYGYTF
TGTGCCAGCACCCAACGTGGGACAGAAAACTATGGCTACACCTTC
>TRBD2|NA|TRBV25-1|TRBJ2-7
CASSEGWTSSNEQYF
TGTGCCAGCAGTGAAGGCTGGACTAGCAGTAACGAGCAGTACTTC
>NA|NA|TRBV4-2|TRBJ2-1
CASGASRVTNNEQFF
TGTGCCAGCGGCGCCAGTCGGGTAACCAACAATGAGCAGTTCTTC
>NA|NA|TRBV5-4|TRBJ2-7
CASSSGTYNEQYF
TGTGCCAGCAGCTCCGGGACTTATAACGAGCAGTACTTC
>NA|NA|TRBV7-9|TRBJ1-4
CASSLKEGEKLFF
TGTGCCAGCAGCTTAAAGGAGGGAGAAAAACTGTTTTTT
>TRBD1|NA|TRBV5-1|TRBJ1-4
CASSTGINEKLFF
TGCGCCAGCTCGACAGGGATAAATGAAAAACTGTTTTTT
>NA|NA|TRBV28|TRBJ1-5
CAHVGQVNQPQHF
TGTGCCCACGTGGGGCAGGTCAATCAGCCCCAGCATTTT
>NA|few|TRBV18|TRBJ2-1
CASSPEMGAVEQFF
TGTGCCAGCTCACCAGAGATGGGGGCGGTTGAGCAGTTCTTC
>TRBD1|NA|TRBV5-1|TRBJ1-2
CASSSRWTGIDYGYTF
TGCGCCAGCAGCTCGAGATGGACAGGGATAGACTATGGCTACACCTTC
>TRBD1|NA|TRBV5-5|TRBJ2-5
CASSFAWGTGGQETQYF
TGTGCCAGCAGCTTTGCCTGGGGGACAGGGGGCCAAGAGACCCAGTACTTC
>TRBD1|NA|TRBV10-3|TRBJ1-3
CATRGPPAGNTIYF
TGTGCCACCAGGGGGCCGCCGGCAGGAAACACCATATATTTT
>TRBD1|NA|TRBV10-3|TRBJ1-5
CAISEGGQVLINQPQHF
TGTGCCATCAGTGAGGGTGGACAGGTCCTCATCAATCAGCCCCAGCATTTT
>NA|NA|TRBV3-1/TRBV3-2|TRBJ1-3
CASSSPGSGNTIYF
TGTGCCAGCAGCTCCCCCGGGAGTGGAAACACCATATATTTT
>NA|NA|TRBV9|TRBJ1-3
CASTSQVTGNTIYF
TGTGCCAGCACGTCCCAGGTCACTGGAAACACCATATATTTT
>NA|NA|TRBV7-9|TRBJ1-1
CASSQGNIWTEAFF
TGTGCCAGCAGTCAGGGAAATATTTGGACTGAAGCTTTCTTT
>NA|NA|TRBV5-1|TRBJ2-2
CASSALGADTGELFF
TGCGCCAGCAGCGCCCTGGGAGCAGACACCGGGGAGCTGTTTTTT
>NA|NA|TRBV2|TRBJ1-5
CASSDSVSNQPQHF
TGTGCCAGCAGTGACAGCGTAAGCAATCAGCCCCAGCATTTT
>TRBD1|few|TRBV5-4|TRBJ2-7
CASSSLRDRASEQYF
TGTGCCAGCAGCTCCCTCCGGGACAGGGCATCGGAGCAGTACTTC
>NA|NA|TRBV9|TRBJ2-3
CASSVGRGNRADTQYF
TGTGCCAGCAGCGTAGGGCGGGGCAACCGTGCAGATACGCAGTATTTT
>NA|NA|TRBV28|TRBJ1-2
CASSILRYGYTF
TGTGCCAGTTCTATATTGCGCTATGGCTACACCTTC
>NA|NA|TRBV19|TRBJ1-5
CASRAVTNQPQHF
TGTGCCAGTAGGGCGGTCACCAATCAGCCCCAGCATTTT
>NA|NA|TRBV19|TRBJ2-7
CASSPRGPHEQYF
TGTGCCAGTAGTCCGCGAGGTCCACACGAGCAGTACTTC
>NA|NA|TRBV16|TRBJ1-1
CASSQTRVRTEAFF
TGTGCCAGCAGCCAAACGCGGGTACGGACTGAAGCTTTCTTT
>NA|NA|TRBV9|TRBJ2-7
CASSVAADRSEQYF
TGTGCCAGCAGCGTTGCTGCAGACCGGAGCGAGCAGTACTTC
>NA|NA|TRBV5-1|TRBJ1-1
CASSTGMNTEAFF
TGCGCCAGCAGCACAGGGATGAACACTGAAGCTTTCTTT
>TRBD1|NA|TRBV11-2|TRBJ1-2
CASTNTGVANYGYTF
TGTGCCAGCACCAATACAGGGGTAGCGAACTATGGCTACACCTTC
>NA|NA|TRBV18|TRBJ1-1
CASSPNWGQGAFF
TGTGCCAGCTCACCAAACTGGGGACAAGGCGCTTTCTTT
>NA|NA|TRBV21-1|TRBJ2-7
CASSYEGRYNPGQGDPPVYEQYF
TGTGCCAGCAGTTACGAGGGCCGATACAACCCGGGACAGGGGGATCCCCCGGTCTACGAGCAGTACTTC
>NA|NA|TRBV6-6|TRBJ2-2
CASSPLTGRSGELFF
TGTGCCAGCAGTCCCCTGACAGGGAGGTCCGGGGAGCTGTTTTTT